Listed below are T cell receptor beta chains from one sample, sequenced in a study of CXCR3-negative and CXCR3-positive naive CD8 T cells. Reprocessing the 5' RACE reads, TCRdb reports a single entry for every CDR3 protein and omits DNA. This sample lists some 50,000 distinct CDR3 sequences; its ten largest clones have approximately 1.4%. Material for sequencing was naive CXCR3- CD8+ T cells from blood. The source of these receptors is a human donor in good health. Some clones in this sample may be carry-over from other donors' samples. Both conserved end residues are part of each CDR3. The order of the fields is V gene, J gene, CDR3 protein.

TRBV6-4	TRBJ2-3	CASSADAGGTDTQYF
TRBV14	TRBJ1-6	CASSQEATNSPLHF
TRBV28	TRBJ2-2	CASRAGTGNTGELFF
TRBV12-3/TRBV12-4	TRBJ1-5	CASSPWTAPGPKSNQPQHF
TRBV14	TRBJ2-3	CASSQEDTGTHGDTQYF
TRBV19	TRBJ2-1	CASSEAGAPNEQFF
TRBV21-1	TRBJ2-5	CASSKDPGRDQETQYF
TRBV29-1	TRBJ2-3	CSVEVADGTDTQYF
TRBV5-1	TRBJ2-7	CASSPRLAGGSSSYEQYF
TRBV12-3/TRBV12-4	TRBJ2-3	CASSLDPGQGIFRTQYF
TRBV20-1	TRBJ1-4	CSARGQGSGEKLFF
TRBV25-1	TRBJ2-1	CASSALWREDNEQFF
TRBV12-3/TRBV12-4	TRBJ2-5	CASSLYEEETQYF
TRBV12-3/TRBV12-4	TRBJ2-5	CASSLAGGRETQYF
TRBV12-3/TRBV12-4	TRBJ1-6	CASSDRTGGALSPLHF
TRBV6-6	TRBJ2-3	CASSYSTGPKGDTQYF
TRBV6-1	TRBJ2-1	CASSQPGGLAGVHYNEQFF
TRBV28	TRBJ2-7	CASSFDPKDVSYEQYF
TRBV12-3/TRBV12-4	TRBJ2-1	CASNPSGDNEQFF
TRBV29-1	TRBJ2-3	CSVPHRGQPAQYF
TRBV18	TRBJ2-7	CASSTKGTPYEQYF
TRBV2	TRBJ2-5	CASTLLAGGAETQYF
TRBV20-1	TRBJ1-6	CSVGTPGTVFSPLHF
TRBV6-2/TRBV6-3	TRBJ2-1	CASSYGSKAEQFF
TRBV28	TRBJ1-4	CASSPSYGVGSEKLFF
TRBV28	TRBJ2-7	CASSVPPRFYEQYF
TRBV19	TRBJ2-7	CASSIRPVGGEQYF
TRBV12-5	TRBJ2-1	CASGFEGGEQFF
TRBV5-1	TRBJ2-1	CASSLDQGASEQFF
TRBV29-1	TRBJ2-7	CSVEGVKGSYEQYF
TRBV28	TRBJ2-2	CASTTSGASYFANTGELFF
TRBV4-2	TRBJ2-5	CASSLDRGLGETQYF
TRBV12-3/TRBV12-4	TRBJ1-5	CASSFKGYQPQHF
TRBV6-5	TRBJ2-7	CASSRTGGLDEQYF
TRBV21-1	TRBJ2-1	CASSKTSGGIPYNEQFF
TRBV28	TRBJ1-5	CASSSVSNQPQHF
TRBV29-1	TRBJ2-7	CSVWDTSYEQYF
TRBV13	TRBJ1-2	CASSFKALDSYGYTF
TRBV28	TRBJ2-1	CASSLPRSPGGNEQFF
TRBV10-1	TRBJ2-7	CASSFDRAAYEQYF
TRBV12-3/TRBV12-4	TRBJ2-1	CASSLGAGVNEQFF
TRBV7-9	TRBJ2-5	CASTDTGETQYF
TRBV5-5	TRBJ1-2	CASSRLIHRQGYGYTF